A single sample is the source of the 4 T cell receptor beta chains below, sequenced in a study of blood T cells in healthy people across ages. The authors ran a second PCR of about 6 to 11 cycles using a sample-barcoded 5' primer and a J-beta primer mix. A single record per CDR3 protein comes from TCRdb applying MiXCR to the 5' RACE reads. The table records just under 900,000 distinct CDR3 sequences, about 30% of them present only once. Sequences were obtained from blood. These receptors came from a woman at least 80 years old in good health.

With regard to this clonotype: One base away lies a much larger clone, so this may be a sequencing read error. V usage is TRBV10-3 and J usage is TRBJ1-6; no clear D gene. Germline CDR1 ENHRY, CDR2 SYGVKD. The CDR3 runs 12 residues. CDR3 loop: CASSETNSPLHF. The CDR3 DNA reads TGTGCCAGCAGTGAGACCAATTCACCCCTCCACTTT.

The chain carries TRBV7-2 and TRBJ2-7; D unresolved. V lost 5 bases, J lost 2 bases, and 13 bases lay in between. From germline, CDR1 is SGHTA and CDR2 FQGNSA. The CDR3 length is 14 residues. The CDR3 here is CASSPPRWAYEQYF. As DNA, the CDR3 is TGTGCCAGCAGCCCTCCTAGGTGGGCCTACGAGCAGTACTTC.

This clonotype was recorded at least ten times. The rearrangement links TRBV11-3 to TRBJ2-1, with D possibly TRBD2 on 5 matching bases. The CDR3 is 15 residues long. The V and J ends lost 1 base and 2 bases respectively, with 9 bases between them. The germline gives CDR1 SGHNT, CDR2 YENEEA. CDR3 coding DNA: TGTGCCAGCAGCTTAGTGGAGGCTCCCTACAATGAGCAGTTCTTC. This gives the protein CASSLVEAPYNEQFF.

This clonotype appeared a few times. This chain joins TRBV5-5 and TRBJ2-1; the D call may be TRBD1 or TRBD2 (6 bases each). The CDR3 runs 16 residues. Germline CDR1 SGHKS, CDR2 YYEKEE (reference sequence). V lost 0 bases and J lost 4, with 14 bases in between. Written as DNA, the CDR3 is TGTGCCAGCAGCTTGGCCCGGGGGCTAACATACAATGAGCAGTTCTTC. Amino acids: CASSLARGLTYNEQFF.